This T cell receptor (beta chain) was identified during a study of T-cell reconstitution after alpha-beta-depleted transplantation in children. Looked up from germline, CDR1 is LNHDA and CDR2 is SQIVND (reference sequence). The CDR3 sequence is 13 residues long. V lost 4 bases, J lost 3 bases, and 7 bases lay in between. As it was prepared, the TCRbeta library received unique molecular identifiers. MiXCR, applied by TCRdb to the PCR reads, yields one record per CDR3 protein. Here the sample spans some 300,000 distinct CDR3 sequences, over 9% being singletons. This clonotype was seen only a few times. This chain links TRBV19 with TRBJ2-1; D possibly matches TRBD1 or TRBD2 (5 bases each). Source: PBMCs from the stem cell graft donor, taken from the stem cell graft. The sequence came from a human donor who donated a stem cell graft to a child with acute lymphoblastic leukemia. CDR3 coding DNA: TGTGCCAGTAGTAGAGGGGTCTACAATGAGCAGTTCTTC. It codes for CASSRGVYNEQFF.